These 27 T cell receptor beta chains came from one sample sequenced in a study of T cell repertoires in cytomegalovirus infection (dated by TCRdb to about 2019). Data came from an Illumina HiSeq 1500. Using fastp trimming at Q25 and MiXCR clonotype assembly, TCRdb reanalyzed the public sequencing data and kept in-frame beta chains. Each entry is one CDR3 protein sequence, shown with its most common DNA and genes. The sample has roughly 760,000 distinct CDR3 sequences on record, under 40% of them singletons. Of the sample, roughly 2.9% falls within the top ten clones. The sequencing input was PBMCs. All receptors come from a human donor in good health (CMV status not recorded). Some clones in this sample may be carry-over from other donors' samples.

This clonotype was recorded a few times. Here the CDR3 reads CASSINRDTQYF. CDR3 nucleotide sequence: TGTGCCAGCAGTATCAACAGGGATACGCAGTATTTT. This sequence joins TRBV28 and TRBJ2-3, with D possibly matching TRBD1 (5 bases). V was cut by 5 bases and J by 6 bases, with 9 bases left in between. CDR1 and CDR2 from the germline V gene are MDHEN and SYDVKM. The CDR3 totals 12 residues.

The sample holds many counts of this clonotype. This chain connects TRBV7-8 to TRBJ1-5, with D unresolved. Germline V CDR1 and CDR2: SGHVS, FQNEAQ. The V gene lost 5 bases and the J gene lost 5 bases, with 13 bases spanning the gap. CDR3 length: 14 residues. CDR3 sequence reads: CASSPRAADQPQHF. The CDR3 bases are TGTGCCAGCAGCCCAAGAGCTGCGGATCAGCCCCAGCATTTT.

This clonotype was seen more than once but under ten times. The CDR3 region has the DNA TGCAGTGCTAGTAAGGTGACGTTGGGAGATACGCAGTATTTT. This sequence encodes CSASKVTLGDTQYF. The J gene is TRBJ2-3, the V gene TRBV20-1, with D hard to call. V was cut by 3 bases and J by 5 bases, with 15 bases left in between. The CDR3 covers 14 residues. CDR1 is DFQATT, CDR2 SNEGSKA, per germline (reference sequence).

This clonotype was counted many times. The chain combines TRBV7-2 with TRBJ1-6; perhaps TRBD1 as D (5 bases). V was cut by 0 bases and J by 7 bases, with 13 bases left in between. There are 16 residues in the CDR3. Germline V gene data show CDR1 as SGHTA and CDR2 as FQGNSA. Here the CDR3 DNA reads TGTGCCAGCAGCTTAGCGTCGGGACGGAAGAATTCACCCCTCCACTTT. Translating it yields CASSLASGRKNSPLHF.

This clonotype came up a few times. The chain recombines TRBV7-2 with TRBJ2-3, with 12 bases that match TRBD2. In germline, CDR1 is SGHTA, CDR2 FQGNSA. The CDR3 sequence is 15 residues long. V lost 4 bases to trimming and J lost 7 bases; unmatched junction nucleotides: 6. Here the CDR3 DNA reads TGTGCCAGCAGCTCCCCCGGGACTAGCGGGTATACGCAGTATTTT. Translation: CASSSPGTSGYTQYF.

The chain is built from TRBV3-1 and TRBJ1-5; 8 nucleotides agree with TRBD1. The germline CDR1 and CDR2 sequences are LGHDT and YNNKEL (reference sequence). This CDR3 spans 14 amino acids. The V and J ends lost 3 bases and 6 bases, in that order; junction bases with no gene match: 4. CDR3 amino acids: CASSQDRAVQPQHF. CDR3 DNA: TGTGCCAGCAGCCAGGACAGGGCCGTTCAGCCCCAGCATTTT.

The J gene is TRBJ2-2, the V gene TRBV20-1, with D possibly TRBD2 on 5 matching bases. V was trimmed by 5 bases and J by 5 bases, leaving 15 bases between them. Germline V gives CDR1 DFQATT, CDR2 SNEGSKA (reference sequence). The CDR3 contains 14 residues. The CDR3 nucleotides are TGCAGTGCTCGGGGAGCCTCCGGGACCGGGGAGCTGTTTTTT. Its translation is CSARGASGTGELFF.

This chain uses TRBV28 with TRBJ1-1, with D possibly TRBD1 on 5 matching bases. The CDR3 totals 15 residues. V lost 6 bases and J 6 bases, leaving 20 bases between the germline ends. The germline V gene has CDR1 MDHEN and CDR2 SYDVKM. The CDR3 is CASSPLGGGRAEAFF. The CDR3 region has the DNA TGTGCCAGCAGCCCTCTCGGGGGGGGTCGGGCTGAAGCTTTCTTT.

The chain is built from TRBV12-3 or TRBV12-4 and TRBJ2-5; 7 bases align to TRBD1. V lost 6 bases and J lost 6; bases outside the gene matches: 7. The CDR3 is made up of 13 amino acids. The DNA of the CDR3 is TGTGCCAGCAGCCAGGGGGTGGTAAAGACCCAGTACTTC. This codes for CASSQGVVKTQYF.

The chain combines TRBV12-3 or TRBV12-4 with TRBJ1-5, with D tentatively TRBD1 (5 bases). V lost 6 bases and J 0 bases, leaving 15 bases between the germline ends. There are 16 residues in the CDR3. CDR3 DNA: TGTGCCAGCAGCGGGGTGGGGGGACGTAGCAATCAGCCCCAGCATTTT. It translates to CASSGVGGRSNQPQHF.

This clonotype has only a few counts. The chain links TRBV29-1 to TRBJ2-3; 8 bases line up with TRBD2. V gave up 6 bases and J gave up 5 bases; unmatched junction bases: 7. CDR3 size: 13 residues. Germline assignment: CDR1 SQVTM and CDR2 ANQGSEA. The CDR3 here is CSVTGGQIDTQYF. CDR3 nucleotides: TGCAGCGTCACGGGGGGGCAGATAGATACGCAGTATTTT.

The gene calls are TRBV3-1 and TRBJ2-2, with 7 bases aligning to TRBD1. Per germline, CDR1 LGHDT and CDR2 YNNKEL (reference sequence). This CDR3 spans 19 amino acids. Trimming removed 0 bases from V and 1 base from J; junction bases left unmatched: 11. This chain's CDR3 is CASSQEVGQVARNTGELFF. DNA of the CDR3: TGTGCCAGCAGCCAAGAGGTCGGACAGGTAGCTCGGAACACCGGGGAGCTGTTTTTT.

Worth noting for this clonotype: Being one base from a much bigger clone, this may be a read error. This sequence joins TRBV7-2 and TRBJ2-1, with 9 bases matching TRBD2. CDR3 length equals 15 residues. The germline gives CDR1 SGHTA, CDR2 FQGNSA. Losses at the gene ends were 6 bases for V and 13 bases for J; bases not matched to a gene: 16. The CDR3 here is CASSLGTSPGETQFF. CDR3 DNA sequence: TGTGCCAGCAGTCTCGGGACTAGCCCCGGAGAGACCCAGTTCTTC.

The CDR3, as DNA: TGCGCCAGCAGCTCGCGACTAGCGGGAGGCGGGGGAGCCAAAAACATTCAGTACTTC. Translating gives CASSSRLAGGGGAKNIQYF. The V and J genes are TRBV5-1 and TRBJ2-4, with 13 positions matching TRBD2. V shed 3 bases and J 0 bases; nucleotides not matched to a gene: 9. Germline CDR1 and CDR2: SGHRS and YFSETQ. This CDR3 comprises 19 residues.

This clonotype was detected ten times or more. The chain uses TRBV29-1 and TRBJ2-1; 10 bases agree with TRBD2. The ends lost 6 bases at V and 6 bases at J; junction bases unmatched: 8. The CDR3 sequence is 14 residues long. CDR1 SQVTM and CDR2 ANQGSEA come from the germline V gene. This CDR3 reads CSVPLAGDGNEQFF. As DNA, the CDR3 is TGCAGCGTGCCGCTAGCGGGAGATGGCAATGAGCAGTTCTTC.

The gene calls are TRBV4-1 and TRBJ1-2, with D unclear. Trimming pared 1 base from V and 3 bases from J, leaving 12 bases between. Germline values: CDR1 MGHRA, CDR2 YSYEKL. CDR3 length equals 15 residues. This chain's CDR3 is CASSQVASQDYGYTF. The CDR3 DNA reads TGCGCCAGCAGCCAAGTAGCCTCGCAGGACTATGGCTACACCTTC.

The sample holds a few counts of this clonotype. The rearrangement joins TRBV6-2 or TRBV6-3 to TRBJ2-1; no definite D call. The germline gives CDR1 MNHEY, CDR2 SVGEGT. The CDR3 is 15 residues long. V gave up 2 bases and J gave up 0 bases, with 8 bases separating them. CDR3 sequence (DNA): TGTGCCAGCAGTTACCGTCGCCCCTCCTACAATGAGCAGTTCTTC. Amino acids: CASSYRRPSYNEQFF.

With regard to this clonotype: At one end, the junction sequence differs from germline, possibly due to a read error. This chain links TRBV7-2 with TRBJ2-1; 11 nucleotides agree with TRBD2. CDR3 size: 18 residues. CDR1 is SGHTA, CDR2 FQGNSA, per germline. CDR3 DNA sequence: TGTGCCAGCAGCTTAGTAGCGGGGGGGCCTATAGCCTACAATAAGCAGTTCTTC. Its translation: CASSLVAGGPIAYNKQFF.

Here the CDR3 DNA reads TGTGCCACCGATGGGGACCTTTTACGCAATCAGCCCCAGCATTTT. This gives the protein CATDGDLLRNQPQHF. The chain carries TRBV6-1 and TRBJ1-5, with D possibly matching TRBD1 (5 bases). V gave up 10 bases and J gave up 2 bases, with 18 bases separating them. Germline CDR1 MNHNS, CDR2 SASEGT. There are 15 residues in the CDR3.

This clonotype has a count of ten or more. V gene TRBV28 combines with J gene TRBJ1-1; D might be TRBD1 (5 bases). Germline lookup yields CDR1 MDHEN and CDR2 SYDVKM. The CDR3 spans 12 residues. V lost 7 bases and J lost 3, with 9 bases in between. Written as DNA, the CDR3 is TGTGCCAGCAAAGACAGATACACTGAAGCTTTCTTT. Its protein is CASKDRYTEAFF.

This chain connects TRBV14 to TRBJ1-1; D gene ambiguous. V was shortened by 1 base and J by 10 bases, with 10 bases between the two germline ends. CDR1 and CDR2 from the germline V gene are SGHDN and FVKESK. The CDR3 extends over 12 amino acids. CDR3 coding DNA: TGTGCCAGCAGCCAAGGGGTGTATATAGCTTTCTTT. Its translation is CASSQGVYIAFF.

The CDR3 DNA reads TGTGCCAGCAGCCACCCGGGCCTTGGGTTCTTC. Its translation is CASSHPGLGFF. This chain joins TRBV7-2 and TRBJ2-1; D uncertain. V was pared by 5 bases and J by 15 bases, with 14 bases between. The CDR3 covers 11 residues. The V gene's germline CDR1 is SGHTA and CDR2 FQGNSA.

This chain connects TRBV12-3 or TRBV12-4 to TRBJ2-7, with D tentatively TRBD1 or TRBD2 (5 bases each). V lost 3 bases to trimming and J lost 1 base, with 13 bases between them. The CDR3 runs to 15 residues. CDR3 bases: TGTGCCAGCAGTTTTCTACGGGGCCCATCCTACGAGCAGTACTTC. Its translation is CASSFLRGPSYEQYF.

This clonotype was found a few times. The V gene is TRBV6-5, the J gene TRBJ1-2, with TRBD1 identical over 7 bases. V dropped 6 bases and J dropped 6; count of bases not matched to a gene: 10. The CDR3 spans 14 residues. Germline loops: CDR1 MNHEY, CDR2 SVGAGI. The CDR3 here is CASSHPTGSNGYTF. CDR3 sequence (DNA): TGTGCCAGCAGCCACCCGACAGGGTCGAATGGCTACACCTTC.

This rearrangement joins TRBV18 to TRBJ1-5; possible D gene TRBD1, 5 bases. V lost 2 bases and J 10 bases, leaving 18 bases between the germline ends. This CDR3 has 15 amino acids. Germline-derived CDR1 and CDR2 are KGHSH and LQKENI. This chain's CDR3 is CASSPIMTLRDPQHF. CDR3 bases: TGTGCCAGCTCACCAATAATGACCCTGAGGGACCCCCAGCATTTT.

The CDR3 DNA reads as TGTGCCAGTAAAGACAGCGGATACTCCTACGAGCAGTACTTC. Protein: CASKDSGYSYEQYF. The chain joins TRBV19 to TRBJ2-7, with D tentatively TRBD1 or TRBD2 (5 bases each). Trimming removed 7 bases from V and 0 bases from J, with 13 bases in between. This CDR3 region has 14 residues. The V gene's germline CDR1 is LNHDA and CDR2 SQIVND (reference sequence).

This clonotype was detected only a few times. The chain has TRBV28 and TRBJ1-1, with D perhaps matching TRBD1 (5 bases). This CDR3 is built from 14 residues. Germline-derived CDR1 and CDR2 are MDHEN and SYDVKM. Deletions cut 10 bases from V and 3 bases from J, with 18 bases between. This CDR3 reads CATWGTLGDTEAFF. In nucleotides, the CDR3 is TGTGCCACCTGGGGGACCCTAGGGGACACTGAAGCTTTCTTT.